This T cell receptor (beta chain) was obtained from a study of shared clonotypes between healthy human individuals. Broader study findings: Estimated clonotype richness was generally higher in naive than memory subsets. Lower generation probabilities were found for non-shared clonotypes than for those shared by all four donors.

Per sorted-subset replicate PCR, input was approximately 210 ng DNA, representing roughly 29,000 T cell genomes. How the authors handled the data: Filtering differed since immunoSEQ provided only junctions, with no quality scores. Libraries were prepared by immunoSEQ multiplex PCR; TCRdb keeps only in-frame clonotypes and omits some of them. V, J and clone size were drawn from that table, and D and trimming were deduced from the DNA. The sample contains some 2,400,000 clones, about 94% of which appear only once. As for this clone: What it binds is not known.

The ends were cut back, 5 bases at V and 3 bases at J, with 17 bases in the middle. The germline CDR1 and CDR2 sequences are MNHEY and SMNVEV (reference sequence). CDR3 size: 16 residues. The source of this sequence is a man aged 18 to 29 in good health. The sample comprised naive CD4+ T cells sorted from blood. Subset defined: CD45RA+ positively selected. This chain joins TRBV27 and TRBJ1-5; D gene uncertain. CDR3 residues: CASSPRSGSDNQPQHF. The DNA for the CDR3 is TGTGCCAGCAGTCCCCGGTCGGGCAGCGACAATCAGCCCCAGCATTTT.